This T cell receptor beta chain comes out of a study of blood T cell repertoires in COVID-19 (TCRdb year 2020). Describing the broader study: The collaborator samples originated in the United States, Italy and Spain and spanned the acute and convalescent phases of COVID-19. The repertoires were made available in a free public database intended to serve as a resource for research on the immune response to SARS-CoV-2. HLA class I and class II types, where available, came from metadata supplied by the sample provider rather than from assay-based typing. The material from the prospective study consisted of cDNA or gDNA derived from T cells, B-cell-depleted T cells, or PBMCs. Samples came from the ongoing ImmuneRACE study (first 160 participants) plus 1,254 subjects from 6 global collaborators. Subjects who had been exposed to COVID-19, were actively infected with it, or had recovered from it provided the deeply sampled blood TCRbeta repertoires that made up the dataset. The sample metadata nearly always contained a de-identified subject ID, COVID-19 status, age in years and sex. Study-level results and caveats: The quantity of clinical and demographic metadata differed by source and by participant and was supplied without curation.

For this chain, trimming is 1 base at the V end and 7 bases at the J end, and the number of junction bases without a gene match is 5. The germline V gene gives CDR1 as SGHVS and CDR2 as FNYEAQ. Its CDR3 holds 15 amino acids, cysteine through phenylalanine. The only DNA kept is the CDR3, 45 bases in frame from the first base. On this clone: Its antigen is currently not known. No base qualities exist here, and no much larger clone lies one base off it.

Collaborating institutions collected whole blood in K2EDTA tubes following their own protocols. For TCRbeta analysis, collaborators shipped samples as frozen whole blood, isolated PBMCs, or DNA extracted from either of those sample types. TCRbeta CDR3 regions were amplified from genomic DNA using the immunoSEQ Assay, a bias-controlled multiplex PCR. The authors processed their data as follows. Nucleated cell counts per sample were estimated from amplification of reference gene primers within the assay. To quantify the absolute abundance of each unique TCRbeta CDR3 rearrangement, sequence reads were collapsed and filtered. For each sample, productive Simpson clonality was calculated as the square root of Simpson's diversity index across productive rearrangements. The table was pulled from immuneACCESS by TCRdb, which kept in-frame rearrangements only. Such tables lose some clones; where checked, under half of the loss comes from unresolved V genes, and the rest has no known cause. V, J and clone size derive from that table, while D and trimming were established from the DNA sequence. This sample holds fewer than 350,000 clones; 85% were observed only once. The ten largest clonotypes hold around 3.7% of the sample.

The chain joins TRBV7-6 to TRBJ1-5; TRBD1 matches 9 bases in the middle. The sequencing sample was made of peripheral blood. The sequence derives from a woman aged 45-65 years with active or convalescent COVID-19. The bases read TGTGCCAGCAGCTTAGGGGGACAGGGAGGGCAGCCCCAGCATTTT. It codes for CASSLGGQGGQPQHF. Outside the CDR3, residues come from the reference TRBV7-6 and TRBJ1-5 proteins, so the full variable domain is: GAGVSQSPRYKVTKRGQDVALRCDPISGHVSLYWYRQALGQGPEFLTYFNYEAQQDKSGLPNDRFSAERPEGSISTLTIQRTEQRDSAMYRCASSLGGQGGQPQHFGDGTRLSIL.